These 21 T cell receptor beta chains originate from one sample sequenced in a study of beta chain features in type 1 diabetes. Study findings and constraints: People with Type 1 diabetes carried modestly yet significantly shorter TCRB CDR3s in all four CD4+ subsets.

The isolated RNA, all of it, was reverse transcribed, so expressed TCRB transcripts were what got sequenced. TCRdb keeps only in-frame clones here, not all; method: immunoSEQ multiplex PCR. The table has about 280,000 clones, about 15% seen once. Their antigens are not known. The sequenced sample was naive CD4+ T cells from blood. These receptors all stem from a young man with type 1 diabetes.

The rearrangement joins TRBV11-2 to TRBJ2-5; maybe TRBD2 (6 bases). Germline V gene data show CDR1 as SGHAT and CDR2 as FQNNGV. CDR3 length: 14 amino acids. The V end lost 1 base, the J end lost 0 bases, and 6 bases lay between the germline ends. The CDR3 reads CASSLGTNQETQYF. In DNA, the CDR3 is TGTGCCAGCAGCTTAGGGACTAACCAAGAGACCCAGTACTTC.

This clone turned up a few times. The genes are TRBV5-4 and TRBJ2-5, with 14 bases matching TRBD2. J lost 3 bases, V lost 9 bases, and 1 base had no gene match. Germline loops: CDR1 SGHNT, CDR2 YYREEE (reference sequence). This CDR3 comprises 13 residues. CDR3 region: CATGLAGEETQYF. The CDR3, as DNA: TGTGCCACGGGACTAGCGGGGGAAGAGACCCAGTACTTC.

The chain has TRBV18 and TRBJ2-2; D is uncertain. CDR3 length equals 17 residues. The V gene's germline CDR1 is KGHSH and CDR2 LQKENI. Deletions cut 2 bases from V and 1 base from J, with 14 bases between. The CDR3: CASSPSQVSLNTGELFF. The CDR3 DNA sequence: TGTGCCAGCTCACCATCGCAGGTTTCTTTGAACACCGGGGAGCTGTTTTTT. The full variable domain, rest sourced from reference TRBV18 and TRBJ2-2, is NAGVMQNPRHLVRRRGQEARLRCSPMKGHSHVYWYRQLPEEGLKFMVYLQKENIIDESGMPKERFSAEFPKEGPSILRIQQVVRGDSAAYFCASSPSQVSLNTGELFFGEGSRLTVL.

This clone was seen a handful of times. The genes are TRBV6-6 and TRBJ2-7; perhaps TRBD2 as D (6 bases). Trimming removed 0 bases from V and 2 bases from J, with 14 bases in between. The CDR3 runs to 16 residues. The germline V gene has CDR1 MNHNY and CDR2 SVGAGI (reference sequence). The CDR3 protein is CASSYSTSRLAYEQYF. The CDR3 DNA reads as TGTGCCAGCAGTTACTCGACTTCGCGACTAGCCTACGAGCAGTACTTC.

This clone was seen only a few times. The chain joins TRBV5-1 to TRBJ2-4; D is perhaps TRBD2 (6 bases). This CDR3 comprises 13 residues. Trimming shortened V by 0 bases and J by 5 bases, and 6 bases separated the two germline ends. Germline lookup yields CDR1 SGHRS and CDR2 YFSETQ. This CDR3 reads CASSLGEENIQYF. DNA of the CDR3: TGCGCCAGCAGCTTGGGGGAGGAAAACATTCAGTACTTC.

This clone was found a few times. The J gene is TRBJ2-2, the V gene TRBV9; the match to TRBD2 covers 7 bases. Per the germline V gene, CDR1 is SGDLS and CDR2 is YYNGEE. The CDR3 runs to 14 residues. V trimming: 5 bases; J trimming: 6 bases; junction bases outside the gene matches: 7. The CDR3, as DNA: TGTGCCAGCAGTTCCAGCGGGGTTCCCGGGGAGCTGTTTTTT. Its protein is CASSSSGVPGELFF.

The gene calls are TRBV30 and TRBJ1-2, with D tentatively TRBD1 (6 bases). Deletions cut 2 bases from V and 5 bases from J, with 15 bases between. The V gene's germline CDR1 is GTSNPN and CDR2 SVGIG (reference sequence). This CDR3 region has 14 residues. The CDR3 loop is CAWSPPGQNYGYTF. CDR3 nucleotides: TGTGCCTGGAGTCCCCCCGGACAGAATTATGGCTACACCTTC.

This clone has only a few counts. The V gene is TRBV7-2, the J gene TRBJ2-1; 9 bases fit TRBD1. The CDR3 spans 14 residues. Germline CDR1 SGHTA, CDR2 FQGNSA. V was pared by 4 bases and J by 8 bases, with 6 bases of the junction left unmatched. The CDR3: CASSSYRGRDEQFF. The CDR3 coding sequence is TGTGCCAGCAGCTCCTACAGGGGGCGGGATGAGCAGTTCTTC.

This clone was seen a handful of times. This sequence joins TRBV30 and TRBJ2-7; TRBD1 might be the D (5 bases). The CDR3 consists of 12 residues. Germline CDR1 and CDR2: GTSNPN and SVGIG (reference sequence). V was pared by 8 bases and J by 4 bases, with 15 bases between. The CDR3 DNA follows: TGTGCCCTACGATACCGACAGTACGAGCAGTACTTC. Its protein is CALRYRQYEQYF. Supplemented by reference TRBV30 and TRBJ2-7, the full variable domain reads SQTIHQWPATLVQPVGSPLSLECTVEGTSNPNLYWYRQAAGRGLQLLFYSVGIGQISSEVPQNLSASRPQDRQFILSSKKLLLSDSGFYLCALRYRQYEQYFGPGTRLTVT.

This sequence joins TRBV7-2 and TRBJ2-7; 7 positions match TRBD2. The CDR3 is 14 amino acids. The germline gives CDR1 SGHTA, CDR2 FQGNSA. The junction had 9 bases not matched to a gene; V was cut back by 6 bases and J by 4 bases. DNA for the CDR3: TGTGCCAGCAGGGGGGGGGAGTATGGGTACGAGCAGTACTTC. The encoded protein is CASRGGEYGYEQYF.

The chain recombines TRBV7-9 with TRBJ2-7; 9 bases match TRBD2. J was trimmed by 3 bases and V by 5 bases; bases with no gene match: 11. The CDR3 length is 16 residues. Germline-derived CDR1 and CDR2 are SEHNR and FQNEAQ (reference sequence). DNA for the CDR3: TGTGCCAGCAGCCCGGGGGTAGCGGGAGACTTCTACGAGCAGTACTTC. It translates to CASSPGVAGDFYEQYF.

CDR3 sequence (DNA): TGTGCCAGCACCGGGAGCGGGAGCTATGAGACCCAGTACTTC. This gives the protein CASTGSGSYETQYF. The V call is TRBV7-9, the J call TRBJ2-5; 8 bases line up with TRBD2. Germline CDR1 SEHNR, CDR2 FQNEAQ (reference sequence). This CDR3 is 14 amino acids long. Unmatched junction bases numbered 9, after V lost 7 bases and J lost 5 bases.

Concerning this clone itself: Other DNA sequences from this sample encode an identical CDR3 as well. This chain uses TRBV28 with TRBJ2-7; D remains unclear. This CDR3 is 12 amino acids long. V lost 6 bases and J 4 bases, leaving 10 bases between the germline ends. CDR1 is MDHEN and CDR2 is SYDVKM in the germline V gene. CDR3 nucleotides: TGTGCCAGCAGCACCAGAGGATACGAGCAGTACTTC. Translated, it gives CASSTRGYEQYF.

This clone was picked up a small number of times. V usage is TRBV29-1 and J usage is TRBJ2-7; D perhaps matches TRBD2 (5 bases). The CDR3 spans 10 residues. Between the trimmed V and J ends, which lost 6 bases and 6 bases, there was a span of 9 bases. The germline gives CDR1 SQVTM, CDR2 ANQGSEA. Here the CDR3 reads CSVVSGEQYF. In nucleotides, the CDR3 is TGCAGCGTAGTAAGCGGCGAGCAGTACTTC.

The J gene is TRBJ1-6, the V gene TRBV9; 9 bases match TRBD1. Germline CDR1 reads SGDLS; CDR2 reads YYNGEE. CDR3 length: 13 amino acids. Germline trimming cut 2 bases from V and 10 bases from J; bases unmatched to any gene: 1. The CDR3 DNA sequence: TGTGCCAGCAGCGTGGACAGGGGATCACCCCTCCACTTT. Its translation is CASSVDRGSPLHF.

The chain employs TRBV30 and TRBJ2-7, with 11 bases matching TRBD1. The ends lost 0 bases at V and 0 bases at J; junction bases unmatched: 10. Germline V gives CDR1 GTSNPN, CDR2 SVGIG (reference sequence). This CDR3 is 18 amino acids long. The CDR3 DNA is TGTGCCTGGAGTGTACAAGCTTCGGGGACAGGGGGCTCCTACGAGCAGTACTTC. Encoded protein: CAWSVQASGTGGSYEQYF. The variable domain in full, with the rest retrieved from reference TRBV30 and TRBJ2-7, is SQTIHQWPATLVQPVGSPLSLECTVEGTSNPNLYWYRQAAGRGLQLLFYSVGIGQISSEVPQNLSASRPQDRQFILSSKKLLLSDSGFYLCAWSVQASGTGGSYEQYFGPGTRLTVT.

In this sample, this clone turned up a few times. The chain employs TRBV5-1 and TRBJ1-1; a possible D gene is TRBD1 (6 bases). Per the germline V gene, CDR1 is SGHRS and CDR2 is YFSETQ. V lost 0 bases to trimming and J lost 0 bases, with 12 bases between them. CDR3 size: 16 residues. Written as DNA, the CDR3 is TGCGCCAGCAGCTTGGTATTTGACAGGATGAACACTGAAGCTTTCTTT. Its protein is CASSLVFDRMNTEAFF.

CDR3 in amino acids: CASSLGTGDLGNQPQHF. In DNA form, the CDR3 reads TGCGCCAGCAGCCTGGGGACAGGGGATTTGGGCAATCAGCCCCAGCATTTT. V is TRBV4-1 and J is TRBJ1-5; TRBD1 matches at 10 bases. This CDR3 region has 17 residues. Germline assignment: CDR1 MGHRA and CDR2 YSYEKL. V gave up 4 bases and J gave up 2 bases; unmatched junction bases: 8.

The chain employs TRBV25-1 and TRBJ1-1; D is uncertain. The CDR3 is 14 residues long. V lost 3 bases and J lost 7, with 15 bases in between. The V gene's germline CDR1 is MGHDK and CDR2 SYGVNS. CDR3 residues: CASSDLGRSGEAFF. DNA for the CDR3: TGTGCCAGCAGTGACCTCGGTAGGTCGGGTGAAGCTTTCTTT.

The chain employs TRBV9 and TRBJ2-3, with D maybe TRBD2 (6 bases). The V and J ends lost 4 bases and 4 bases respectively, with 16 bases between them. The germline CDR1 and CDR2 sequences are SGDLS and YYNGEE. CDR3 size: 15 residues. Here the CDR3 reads CASSKTGTVADTQYF. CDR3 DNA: TGTGCCAGCAGCAAAACCGGGACTGTGGCAGATACGCAGTATTTT.

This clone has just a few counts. CDR3 in DNA: TGTGCCAGCAGCGCCCCGGCTCTACGGAGCTCCTACGAGCAGTACTTC. This gives the protein CASSAPALRSSYEQYF. This chain joins TRBV6-6 and TRBJ2-7; D unresolved. The germline V gene has CDR1 MNHNY and CDR2 SVGAGI (reference sequence). Between the trimmed V and J ends, which lost 6 bases and 0 bases, there was a span of 18 bases. The CDR3 length is 16 residues.